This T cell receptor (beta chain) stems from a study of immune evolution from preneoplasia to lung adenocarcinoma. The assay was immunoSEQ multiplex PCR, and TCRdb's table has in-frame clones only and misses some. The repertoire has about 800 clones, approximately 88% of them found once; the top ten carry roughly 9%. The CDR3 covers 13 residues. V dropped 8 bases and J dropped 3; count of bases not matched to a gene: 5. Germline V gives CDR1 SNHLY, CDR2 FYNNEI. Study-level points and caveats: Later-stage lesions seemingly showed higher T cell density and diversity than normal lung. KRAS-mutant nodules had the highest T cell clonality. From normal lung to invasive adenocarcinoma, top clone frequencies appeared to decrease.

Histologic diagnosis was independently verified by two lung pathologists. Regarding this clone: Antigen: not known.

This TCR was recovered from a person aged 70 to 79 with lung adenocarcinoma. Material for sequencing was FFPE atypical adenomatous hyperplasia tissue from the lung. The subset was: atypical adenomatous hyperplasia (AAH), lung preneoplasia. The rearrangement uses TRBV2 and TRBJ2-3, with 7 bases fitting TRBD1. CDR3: CASADRETDTQYF. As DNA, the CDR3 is TGTGCCAGCGCCGACAGGGAGACAGATACGCAGTATTTT.